This T cell receptor (beta chain) appears in the sequencing data of a study of OX40 agonist ivuxolimab in advanced cancers. Broader study findings: Clones of CD4+ and CD8+ blood T cells grew by week 6 at doses of 0.1 to 3.0 mg/kg.

Per germline, CDR1 MNHEY and CDR2 SVGAGI. V was pared by 0 bases and J by 5 bases, with 7 bases of the junction left unmatched. The CDR3 length is 15 residues. Clones were sequenced by immunoSEQ multiplex PCR, and TCRdb holds only the in-frame ones, with some missing. The table records tens of thousands of clones, over 75% of them present only once. In regard to this clone: Its antigen is undetermined.

The sequencing here drew on CD4+ or CD8+ T cells sorted from blood, taken in a trial of the OX40 agonist ivuxolimab. The sequence was obtained from an adult with an advanced solid tumor such as melanoma, head and neck, liver or kidney cancer. The J gene is TRBJ2-7, the V gene TRBV6-5; 7 positions match TRBD1. CDR3 sequence reads: CASSYSSQGDDEQYF. DNA for the CDR3: TGTGCCAGCAGTTACTCGAGTCAGGGGGACGACGAGCAGTACTTC.